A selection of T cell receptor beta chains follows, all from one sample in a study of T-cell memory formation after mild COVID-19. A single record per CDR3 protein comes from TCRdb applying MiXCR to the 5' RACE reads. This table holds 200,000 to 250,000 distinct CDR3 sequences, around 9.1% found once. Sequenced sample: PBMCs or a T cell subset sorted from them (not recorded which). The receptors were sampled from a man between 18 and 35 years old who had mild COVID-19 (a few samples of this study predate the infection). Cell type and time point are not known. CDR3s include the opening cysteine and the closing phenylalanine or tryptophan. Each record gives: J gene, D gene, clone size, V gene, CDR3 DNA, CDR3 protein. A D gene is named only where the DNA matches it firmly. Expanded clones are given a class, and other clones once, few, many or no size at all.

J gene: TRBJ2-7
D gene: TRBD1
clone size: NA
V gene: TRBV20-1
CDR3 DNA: TGCAGTGCTAGGTGGCAGGGGGCTGACGAGCAGTACTTC
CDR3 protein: CSARWQGADEQYF

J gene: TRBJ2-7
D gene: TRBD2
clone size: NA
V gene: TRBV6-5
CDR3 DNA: TGTGCCAGCAGTTACTCTAGCGGGGGCCTGACCTACGAGCAGTACTTC
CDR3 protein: CASSYSSGGLTYEQYF

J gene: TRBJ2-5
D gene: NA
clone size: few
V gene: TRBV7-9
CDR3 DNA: TGTGCCAGCAGCTTCCCGGGGTTCAGCGAGACCCAGTACTTC
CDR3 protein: CASSFPGFSETQYF

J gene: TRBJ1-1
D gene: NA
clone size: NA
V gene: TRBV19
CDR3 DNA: TGTGCCAGTATGCTCAGGGGAGAAGCTTTCTTT
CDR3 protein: CASMLRGEAFF

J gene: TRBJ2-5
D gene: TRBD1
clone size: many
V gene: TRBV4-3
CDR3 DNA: TGCGCCAGCAGCCAGACAGGGGACCCACAAGAGACCCAGTACTTC
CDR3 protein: CASSQTGDPQETQYF

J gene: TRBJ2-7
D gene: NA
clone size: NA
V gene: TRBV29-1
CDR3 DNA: TGCAGCGTTGGTACCGGGACTGGAGGCTACGAGCAGTACTTC
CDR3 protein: CSVGTGTGGYEQYF

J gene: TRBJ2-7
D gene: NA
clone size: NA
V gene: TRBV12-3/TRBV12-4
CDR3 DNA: TGTGCCAGCAGGGTCGCCTCATTACACGAGCAGTACTTC
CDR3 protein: CASRVASLHEQYF

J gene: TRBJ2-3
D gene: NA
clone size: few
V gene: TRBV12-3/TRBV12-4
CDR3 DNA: TGTGCCAGCAGTTTACAGATATTAGACATCACAGATACGCAGTATTTT
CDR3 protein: CASSLQILDITDTQYF

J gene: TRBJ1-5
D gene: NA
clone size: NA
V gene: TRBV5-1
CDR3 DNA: TGCGCCAGCAGCTTGACAACGGGGTTCGAGCAGCCCCAGCATTTT
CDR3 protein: CASSLTTGFEQPQHF

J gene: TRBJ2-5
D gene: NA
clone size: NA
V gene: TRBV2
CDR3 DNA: TGTGCCAGCAGTTCGGACGCCGGGGGGACCCAGTACTTC
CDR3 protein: CASSSDAGGTQYF

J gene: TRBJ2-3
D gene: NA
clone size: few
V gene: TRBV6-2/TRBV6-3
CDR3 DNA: TGTGCCAGCAGTTACCTTTTGACAGATACGCAGTATTTT
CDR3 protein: CASSYLLTDTQYF

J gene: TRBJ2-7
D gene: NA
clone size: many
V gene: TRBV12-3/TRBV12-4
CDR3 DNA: TGTGCCAGCAGTGGGCAGGGCAACGAGCAGTACTTC
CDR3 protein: CASSGQGNEQYF

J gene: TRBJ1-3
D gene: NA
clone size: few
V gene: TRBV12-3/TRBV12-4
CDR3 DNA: TGTGCCATTGATGGGTGGGGATCGAGCTCTGGAAACACCATATATTTT
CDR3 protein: CAIDGWGSSSGNTIYF